Below are 20 T cell receptor beta chains sequenced from a single sample in a study of immune heterogeneity within non-small cell lung tumors. Template was bulk tumor genomic DNA, roughly 580 ng per sample. Several biopsies were spaced far apart within each primary tumor and obtained as surgery took place. Patients underwent curative surgery for non-small cell lung cancer (untreated and newly diagnosed). The TCR beta CDR3 region was amplified by multiplex PCR employing 32 V and 13 J primers. TCRdb itself ran the multiplex PCR reads through MiXCR, one entry per CDR3 protein. The sample has some 11,000 distinct CDR3 sequences, under 35% seen once. Sequenced input: lung tumor tissue. Receptors were obtained from a woman in her forties or fifties with non-small cell lung cancer.

Ten or more counts support this clonotype. The chain has TRBV18 and TRBJ2-7; D possibly corresponds to TRBD2 (6 bases). V lost 0 bases to trimming and J lost 6 bases, with 12 bases between them. From germline, CDR1 is KGHSH and CDR2 LQKENI. CDR3 size: 14 residues. The CDR3 region is CASSPPGRALEQYF. CDR3 in DNA: TGTGCCAGCTCACCACCCGGGAGAGCCCTCGAGCAGTACTTC.

The V gene is TRBV27, the J gene TRBJ2-5; TRBD2 might be the D (7 bases). V was clipped by 4 bases and J by 2 bases, with 29 bases between them. Germline V gene data show CDR1 as MNHEY and CDR2 as SMNVEV (reference sequence). This CDR3 comprises 20 residues. CDR3 DNA sequence: TGTGCCAGCAGTTCAGCCCGGGTGACTAGGGGGGGGGGGGGGCAAGAGACCCAGTACTTC. Translation: CASSSARVTRGGGGQETQYF.

Details on this clonotype: At one end, the junction sequence differs from germline, possibly due to a read error. The CDR3 is CGSSSDSVEETQYF. The CDR3 coding sequence is TGTGGCAGCTCATCCGACTCGGTAGAAGAGACCCAGTACTTC. The J gene is TRBJ2-5, the V gene TRBV18, with D uncertain. The germline V gene encodes CDR1 KGHSH and CDR2 LQKENI. This CDR3 has 14 amino acids.

The genes are TRBV19 and TRBJ2-6; 9 bases match TRBD1. The J segment lost 4 bases and the V segment lost 4 bases, leaving 11 bases of the junction unmatched. The CDR3 spans 18 residues. CDR1 and CDR2 from the germline V gene are LNHDA and SQIVND (reference sequence). The CDR3 protein is CASSSLLQGATGANVLTF. CDR3 nucleotide sequence: TGTGCCAGTAGTAGTCTTTTACAGGGGGCAACGGGGGCCAACGTCCTGACTTTC.

This clonotype appeared once. The V call is TRBV7-9, the J call TRBJ1-2; 7 bases match TRBD1. Germline CDR1 is SEHNR and CDR2 is FQNEAQ (reference sequence). With V trimmed by 7 bases and J by 4 bases, 12 bases remained unmatched. CDR3 size: 15 residues. CDR3 region: CASIRTQGVFYGYTF. For the CDR3, the DNA is TGTGCCAGCATCCGCACTCAGGGGGTTTTCTATGGCTACACCTTC.

CDR3 sequence reads: CATRWRASNQPQHF. The CDR3 DNA is TGTGCCACCAGGTGGAGGGCTAGCAATCAGCCCCAGCATTTT. V and J are TRBV24-1 and TRBJ1-5, with D uncertain. Germline CDR1 and CDR2: KGHDR and SFDVKD. The CDR3 contains 14 residues. Trimming pared 7 bases from V and 0 bases from J, leaving 9 bases between.

This clonotype was counted at least ten times. The rearrangement uses TRBV24-1 and TRBJ2-1; TRBD1 matches at 8 bases. Germline V lookup: CDR1 KGHDR, CDR2 SFDVKD. The CDR3 spans 17 residues. Trimming took 4 bases from V and 2 from J; bases not matched to a gene: 9. The CDR3 DNA sequence: TGTGCCACCAGTGACGGCGACAGGGGAAGGACCTACAATGAGCAGTTCTTC. Its translation: CATSDGDRGRTYNEQFF.

This clonotype has a single count. This could be a read error, since a much larger clone is one nucleotide away. The V call is TRBV18, the J call TRBJ2-7; D gene uncertain. The CDR3 runs 13 residues. Germline V CDR1 and CDR2: KGHSH, LQKENI. V shed 3 bases and J shed 2 bases, with 8 bases lying between them. This CDR3 is CASSPLGPYEQYF. The CDR3 nucleotides are TGTGCCAGCTCACCGCTGGGCCCCTACGAGCAGTACTTC.

This chain connects TRBV5-1 to TRBJ2-5; D is tentatively TRBD1 or TRBD2 (5 bases each). CDR1 SGHRS and CDR2 YFSETQ come from the germline V gene. The CDR3 extends over 16 amino acids. Between the trimmed V and J ends, which lost 0 bases and 5 bases, there was a span of 17 bases. CDR3 coding DNA: TGCGCCAGCAGCTTGGTGTCAGGGACCCTTGGGGAGACCCAGTACTTC. This sequence encodes CASSLVSGTLGETQYF.

In this sample, this clonotype is medium-sized (0.01 to 0.1%). The chain couples TRBV28 to TRBJ2-2; D is uncertain. The V gene's germline CDR1 is MDHEN and CDR2 SYDVKM. The CDR3 is 14 amino acids. Trimming shortened V by 7 bases and J by 4 bases, and 13 bases separated the two germline ends. In nucleotides, the CDR3 is TGTGCCAGCACCGCCTCACACGTCACCGGGGAGCTGTTTTTT. This gives the protein CASTASHVTGELFF. Combining the CDR3 with reference TRBV28 and TRBJ2-2 gives the whole variable domain DVKVTQSSRYLVKRTGEKVFLECVQDMDHENMFWYRQDPGLGLRLIYFSYDVKMKEKGDIPEGYSVSREKKERFSLILESASTNQTSMYLCASTASHVTGELFFGEGSRLTVL.

As to this clonotype: With a much larger clone just one base away, this may be a read error. The chain recombines TRBV28 with TRBJ1-5; 8 bases are shared with TRBD1. V gave up 2 bases and J gave up 4 bases; unmatched junction bases: 4. The CDR3 runs to 15 residues. CDR1 is MDHEN, CDR2 SYDVKM, per germline. CDR3 protein: CASSLATGANQPQHF. The DNA for the CDR3 is TGTGCCAGCAGTTTAGCGACAGGGGCGAATCAGCCCCAGCATTTT.

The genes are TRBV9 and TRBJ2-2; 8 bases align to TRBD2. The V segment lost 6 bases and the J segment 4 bases; nucleotides outside the gene matches: 8. Germline CDR1 is SGDLS and CDR2 is YYNGEE. This CDR3 comprises 15 residues. The CDR3 is CASTLREGSTGELFF. The CDR3 DNA reads as TGTGCCAGCACTCTCCGGGAGGGTAGCACCGGGGAGCTGTTTTTT.

By share, this clonotype counts as medium-sized. The rearrangement uses TRBV28 and TRBJ1-2; 8 bases agree with TRBD1. The CDR3 sequence is 13 residues long. The V segment lost 3 bases and the J segment 8 bases; nucleotides outside the gene matches: 5. The germline V gene has CDR1 MDHEN and CDR2 SYDVKM. DNA of the CDR3: TGTGCCAGCAGTTTCGGACAGGGACGGGGCTACACCTTC. This sequence encodes CASSFGQGRGYTF.

V gene TRBV18 combines with J gene TRBJ2-3; 8 nucleotides match TRBD2. The CDR3 runs to 15 residues. V trimming: 3 bases; J trimming: 6 bases; junction bases outside the gene matches: 8. The germline gives CDR1 KGHSH, CDR2 LQKENI. The CDR3 DNA is TGTGCCAGCTCACCCACCGGGACTAGGGGTGATACGCAGTATTTT. Translated, it gives CASSPTGTRGDTQYF.

To note about this clonotype: Possible read error: a much larger clone is one base away. The chain joins TRBV6-2 or TRBV6-3 to TRBJ2-5; 7 bases agree with TRBD1. The CDR3 has 16 residues. Germline assignment: CDR1 MNHEY and CDR2 SVGEGT. The V and J ends lost 2 bases and 0 bases, in that order; junction bases with no gene match: 6. This CDR3 is CASSYGYRGHQETQYF. DNA for the CDR3: TGTGCCAGCAGTTACGGGTACAGGGGCCACCAAGAGACCCAGTACTTC.

There are many counts of this clonotype. CDR3 region: CASSPGGGGELFF. Written as DNA, the CDR3 is TGTGCCAGCAGCCCCGGGGGGGGCGGGGAGCTGTTTTTT. V is TRBV3-1 and J is TRBJ2-2, with 8 bases lining up with TRBD2. Germline trimming cut 4 bases from V and 7 bases from J; bases unmatched to any gene: 2. The CDR3 is made up of 13 amino acids. Germline V gene sequence: CDR1 LGHDT, CDR2 YNNKEL (reference sequence).

This clonotype came up once. A single base separates this from a much larger clone, so it may be a read error. The V call is TRBV6-1, the J call TRBJ2-2; D gene ambiguous. Trimming left V 3 bases short and J 9 bases short, with 8 bases between. CDR1 and CDR2 (germline): MNHNS, SASEGT. The CDR3 covers 12 residues. CDR3 DNA sequence: TGTGCCAGCAGTGATGGGGAAAGGGAGCTGTTTTTT. The encoded protein is CASSDGERELFF.

This clonotype was observed a few times. The chain uses TRBV20-1 and TRBJ2-3; 8 bases are shared with TRBD2. V lost 3 bases to trimming and J lost 1 base; unmatched junction nucleotides: 6. CDR3 length equals 15 residues. Per the germline V gene, CDR1 is DFQATT and CDR2 is SNEGSKA (reference sequence). CDR3 protein: CSASGGAMGTDTQYF. The CDR3 nucleotides read TGCAGTGCTAGCGGGGGGGCGATGGGCACAGATACGCAGTATTTT.

As to this clonotype: A much larger clonotype is one base distant, so this may be a read error. This chain links TRBV20-1 with TRBJ2-7; D uncertain. This CDR3 has 11 residues. Per the germline V gene, CDR1 is DFQATT and CDR2 is SNEGSKA (reference sequence). CDR3 in amino acids: CIVPGSYEQYF. DNA for the CDR3: TGCATTGTTCCTGGCTCCTACGAGCAGTACTTC.

This clonotype has more than one count but fewer than ten. This chain uses TRBV29-1 with TRBJ2-7; D possibly corresponds to TRBD1 (5 bases). V lost 3 bases to trimming and J lost 3 bases, with 6 bases between them. From germline, CDR1 is SQVTM and CDR2 ANQGSEA. The CDR3 has 11 amino acids. This CDR3 reads CSVETDYEQYF. The CDR3, as DNA: TGCAGCGTTGAGACAGACTACGAGCAGTACTTC.